These 22 T cell receptor beta chains share one sample of origin, sequenced in a study of blood T cells in healthy people across ages. Next came a second PCR, run for about 6 to 12 cycles, which used a sample-barcoded 5' primer along with a J-beta primer mix. TCRdb reprocessed the 5' RACE reads via MiXCR and lists one record per CDR3 protein. The data hold more than 800,000 distinct CDR3 sequences, with around 28% observed a single time. The specimen was blood. The receptors shown here come from a woman of 80 years or more in good health.

To note about this clonotype: One end of the junction fails to match germline, which may point to a read error. This chain connects TRBV15 to TRBJ1-2; D is undetermined. This CDR3 has 14 residues. Germline CDR1 is LNHNV and CDR2 is YYDKDF (reference sequence). CDR3 DNA: TGTGCCGCCAGTAGAGATTCGAGGATGGGGGGCTACACCTTC. Translated, it gives CAASRDSRMGGYTF.

Written as DNA, the CDR3 is TGTGCCAGCAGTTTACGCGGGGTCCCGGCCTACGAGCAGTACTTC. Translating gives CASSLRGVPAYEQYF. The V gene is TRBV12-3 or TRBV12-4, the J gene TRBJ2-7; the D gene is possibly TRBD2 (6 bases). There are 15 residues in the CDR3. Deletions cut 2 bases from V and 2 bases from J, with 13 bases between.

To note about this clonotype: The junction does not match germline at one end; this may be a read error. The rearrangement joins TRBV6-5 to TRBJ2-5; no firm D call. With the DNA end fitting TRBJ2-7 better, the J assignment may be wrong. Germline V gives CDR1 MNHEY, CDR2 SVGAGI. The length of the CDR3 is 13 residues. DNA of the CDR3: TGTGCCAACAGTTACGAGGTCTTCCACGAGCAGTACTTC. Encoded protein: CANSYEVFHEQYF.

This clonotype showed up just a few times. The rearrangement joins TRBV5-4 to TRBJ2-6, with 8 bases matching TRBD1. The CDR3 length is 15 residues. V shed 4 bases and J 3 bases; nucleotides not matched to a gene: 3. Per the germline V gene, CDR1 is SGHNT and CDR2 is YYREEE (reference sequence). DNA for the CDR3: TGTGCCAGCAGCCCCAGGGGGCTTGGGGCCAACGTCCTGACTTTC. It encodes CASSPRGLGANVLTF.

This clonotype was observed many times. V is TRBV6-5 and J is TRBJ2-1; 9 bases are a match to TRBD2. Germline lookup yields CDR1 MNHEY and CDR2 SVGAGI. This CDR3 spans 17 amino acids. V gave up 0 bases and J gave up 6 bases; unmatched junction bases: 9. The CDR3, as DNA: TGTGCCAGCAGTTACTCCGGCGGGGGGGCCGCAAGCAATGAGCAGTTCTTC. Its translation is CASSYSGGGAASNEQFF.

With regard to this clonotype: This sequence may be a read error, since a much larger clone differs from it by one base. DNA of the CDR3: TGTACCAGCAGCTTAGCGCTGCGGGCAGATACGCAGTATTTT. Translated: CTSSLALRADTQYF. The rearrangement uses TRBV7-2 and TRBJ2-3; a possible D gene is TRBD2 (5 bases). The CDR3 loop spans 14 amino acids. Germline lookup yields CDR1 SGHTA and CDR2 FQGNSA. Trimming left V 0 bases short and J 4 bases short, with 8 bases between.

On this clonotype: A read error may explain this, as a much larger clone is one base away. The chain carries TRBV7-2 and TRBJ1-4; TRBD1 is a possible D gene (6 bases). This CDR3 contains 14 residues. Germline V lookup: CDR1 SGHTA, CDR2 FQGNSA. The CDR3 DNA reads as TGTGCCGGCAGCCCCCAGACCAGGGGTGGGAAACTGTTTTTT. Translation: CAGSPQTRGGKLFF.

In its sample, this clonotype was seen a few times. This chain links TRBV5-1 with TRBJ1-1; maybe TRBD1 (5 bases). Per germline, CDR1 SGHRS and CDR2 YFSETQ. The CDR3 sequence is 16 residues long. The V gene lost 0 bases and the J gene lost 4 bases, with 16 bases spanning the gap. The CDR3: CASSLGRGMGGTEAFF. For the CDR3, the DNA is TGCGCCAGCAGCTTGGGCCGGGGGATGGGAGGCACTGAAGCTTTCTTT.

In its sample, this clonotype was seen a few times. The chain couples TRBV14 to TRBJ1-2; D not resolved. V lost 4 bases and J 6 bases, leaving 9 bases between the germline ends. Germline CDR1 SGHDN, CDR2 FVKESK. The CDR3 loop spans 12 amino acids. DNA for the CDR3: TGTGCCAGCAGCCCCCTCGGCGATGGCTACACCTTC. Translating it yields CASSPLGDGYTF.

About this clonotype itself: Being one base from a much bigger clone, this may be a read error. This rearrangement joins TRBV7-8 to TRBJ2-3; D might be TRBD2 (6 bases). From germline, CDR1 is SGHVS and CDR2 FQNEAQ. The CDR3 sequence is 15 residues long. This CDR3 is CACSAAGLLPRAQYF. CDR3 DNA: TGTGCCTGCAGCGCCGCCGGACTACTCCCCAGGGCGCAGTATTTT.

Note on this clonotype: This could be a read error, since a much larger clone is one nucleotide away. The chain is built from TRBV12-3 or TRBV12-4 and TRBJ2-5; 8 bases align to TRBD2. The CDR3 extends over 16 amino acids. The CDR3 is CASSFFGGGRGEAQYF. CDR3 DNA sequence: TGTGCCAGCAGTTTCTTTGGCGGGGGGAGAGGAGAGGCCCAGTACTTC.

In this sample, this clonotype turned up a few times. The gene calls are TRBV7-2 and TRBJ1-6, with 7 bases that match TRBD1. Germline V gene data show CDR1 as SGHTA and CDR2 as FQGNSA. V dropped 4 bases and J dropped 10; count of bases not matched to a gene: 7. CDR3 length: 14 amino acids. CDR3 nucleotides: TGTGCCAGCAGCTCAGGGGGTTTGGGATCACCCCTCCACTTT. This codes for CASSSGGLGSPLHF. Complete variable domain (other parts from reference TRBV7-2 and TRBJ1-6): GAGVSQSPSNKVTEKGKDVELRCDPISGHTALYWYRQSLGQGLEFLIYFQGNSAPDKSGLPSDRFSAERTGGSVSTLTIQRTQQEDSAVYLCASSSGGLGSPLHFGNGTRLTVT.

This clonotype was found a few times. This chain joins TRBV5-1 and TRBJ2-5; 8 positions agree with TRBD2. TRBJ2-7 matches the DNA end more closely, so the J call is doubtful. This CDR3 comprises 14 residues. In germline, CDR1 is SGHRS, CDR2 YFSETQ. The CDR3, as DNA: TGCGCCAGCAGCGCCGTAGCGGGATCTAGCGAGCAGTACTTC. The encoded protein is CASSAVAGSSEQYF.

This clonotype appeared a few times. The chain uses TRBV6-2 or TRBV6-3 and TRBJ2-7; TRBD1 matches 7 bases. CDR1 and CDR2 from the germline V gene are MNHEY and SVGEGT. The CDR3 covers 16 residues. The V segment lost 0 bases and the J segment 1 base; nucleotides outside the gene matches: 6. The CDR3 loop reads CASSYSAQGQSYEQYF. CDR3 in DNA: TGTGCCAGCAGTTACTCTGCACAGGGACAGTCCTACGAGCAGTACTTC.

V and J are TRBV20-1 and TRBJ1-2; D is unclear. The CDR3 covers 13 residues. Trimming removed 6 bases at V and 5 bases at J, with 16 bases between. Germline V gene sequence: CDR1 DFQATT, CDR2 SNEGSKA (reference sequence). CDR3 protein: CSARQPTTYGYTF. CDR3 DNA: TGCAGTGCCAGGCAGCCAACTACGTATGGCTACACCTTC.

This clonotype was seen ten or more times. This chain joins TRBV28 and TRBJ2-7, with TRBD2 identical over 7 bases. This CDR3 is built from 15 residues. V was pared by 2 bases and J by 4 bases, with 8 bases of the junction left unmatched. CDR1 is MDHEN and CDR2 is SYDVKM in the germline V gene. CDR3 residues: CASSLTASGSYEQYF. DNA for the CDR3: TGTGCCAGCAGTTTAACGGCTAGCGGCTCTTACGAGCAGTACTTC.

This clonotype showed up many times. The CDR3 region has the DNA TGCGCCAGCAGCTTGAGCAGGACCCAAGAGACCCAGTACTTC. Protein: CASSLSRTQETQYF. V is TRBV5-1 and J is TRBJ2-5, with D unclear. The CDR3 has 14 amino acids. CDR1 SGHRS and CDR2 YFSETQ come from the germline V gene. Between the trimmed V and J ends, which lost 1 base and 1 base, there was a span of 8 bases. Full variable domain (remainder filled in from reference TRBV5-1 and TRBJ2-5): KAGVTQTPRYLIKTRGQQVTLSCSPISGHRSVSWYQQTPGQGLQFLFEYFSETQRNKGNFPGRFSGRQFSNSRSEMNVSTLELGDSALYLCASSLSRTQETQYFGPGTRLLVL.

Ten or more counts support this clonotype. The V and J genes are TRBV6-2 or TRBV6-3 and TRBJ2-5, with D possibly TRBD1 on 5 matching bases. Germline CDR1 is MNHEY and CDR2 is SVGEGT. The CDR3 has 14 amino acids. Trimming left V 1 base short and J 2 bases short, with 8 bases between. In nucleotides, the CDR3 is TGTGCCAGCAGTTACTACCAGGGACAAGAGACCCAGTACTTC. Residues: CASSYYQGQETQYF.

The chain employs TRBV30 and TRBJ2-2; 7 bases fit TRBD1. The V and J ends lost 7 bases and 1 base, in that order; junction bases with no gene match: 9. The germline CDR1 and CDR2 sequences are GTSNPN and SVGIG (reference sequence). There are 15 residues in the CDR3. Here the CDR3 reads CASPLDRLNTGELFF. CDR3 in DNA: TGTGCCTCGCCCCTGGACAGGCTGAACACCGGGGAGCTGTTTTTT.

This clonotype has just a few counts. This sequence joins TRBV12-3 or TRBV12-4 and TRBJ2-3; 7 nucleotides agree with TRBD2. With 3 bases clipped from V and 4 bases from J, the junction kept 10 bases outside the gene matches. The CDR3 runs 16 residues. CDR3 bases: TGTGCCAGCAGTTTGCCTCTAGCGGACTGGGCAGATACGCAGTATTTT. Translating gives CASSLPLADWADTQYF.

There are many counts of this clonotype. The gene calls are TRBV6-1 and TRBJ2-1; D is unclear. V was pared by 8 bases and J by 4 bases, with 21 bases between. The CDR3 is made up of 16 amino acids. CDR1 and CDR2 (germline): MNHNS, SASEGT. CDR3 DNA sequence: TGTGCCAGCGAGTATACGCCCAGCCTTTTATACAATGAGCAGTTCTTC. Translation: CASEYTPSLLYNEQFF.

This clonotype has a handful of counts. This could be a read error, since a much larger clone is one nucleotide away. V usage is TRBV20-1 and J usage is TRBJ2-5; the D gene is possibly TRBD2 (6 bases). V was cut by 0 bases and J by 11 bases, with 10 bases left in between. Germline CDR1 DFQATT, CDR2 SNEGSKA (reference sequence). This CDR3 is built from 11 residues. The CDR3: CSAREREEQYF. The CDR3 DNA follows: TGCAGTGCTAGAGAGCGGGAAGAGCAGTACTTC.